The present TCR beta chain was sequenced within a study of T cell changes during pregnancy in multiple sclerosis. The V gene's germline CDR1 is GTSNPN and CDR2 SVGIG (reference sequence). The CDR3 is 12 amino acids. Deletions cut 3 bases from V and 4 bases from J, with 9 bases between. TCRdb keeps only in-frame clones here, not all; method: immunoSEQ multiplex PCR. Counted here are 30,000 to 45,000 clones, over 80% occurring once; the ten biggest clones make up 1.2%. The sequencing input was PBMCs (not recorded whether the cells were cultured). The receptor's source is a female donor with multiple sclerosis, enrolled in a pregnancy study. This chain joins TRBV30 and TRBJ1-2; the D is unclear. CDR3 DNA sequence: TGTGCCTGGAGAGGCGGGCCCTATGGCTACACCTTC. Its translation is CAWRGGPYGYTF.